Listed below are T cell receptor beta chains from one sample, sequenced in a study of shared clonotypes between healthy human individuals. Measured with immunoSEQ multiplex PCR; TCRdb has only the in-frame clones, and not every one. The table has roughly 1 million clones, approximately 78% seen once; the top ten hold 0.52%. The sequenced material came from memory CD4+ T cells from PBMCs. All receptors derive from a man younger than 35 in good health. Some clones in this sample may be carry-over from other donors' samples. Both conserved end residues are part of each CDR3. Each record gives: D gene, clone size, J gene, V gene, CDR3 protein, CDR3 DNA. The D gene is left open where the match is weak. Clone size is given for some rows only: seen once, a few or many times, or a class if the clone is expanded.

. | . | TRBJ1-2 | TRBV7-2 | CASSSSVGVMGGYTF | TGTGCCAGCAGTTCCTCGGTAGGGGTAATGGGTGGCTACACCTTC
. | . | TRBJ1-1 | TRBV29-1 | CSVLSAAGATEAFF | TGCAGCGTTTTGTCGGCCGCAGGGGCTACTGAGGCTTTCTTT
TRBD1 | . | TRBJ1-2 | TRBV2 | CASKDRVDGYTF | TGTGCCAGCAAGGACAGGGTGGATGGCTACACCTTC
TRBD2 | . | TRBJ2-2 | TRBV2 | CASSEIVAGTGELFF | TGTGCCAGCAGTGAAATTGTAGCGGGCACCGGGGAGCTGTTTTTT
. | . | TRBJ2-6 | TRBV28 | CASSPGAGVNVLTF | TGTGCCAGCAGCCCGGGGGCCGGGGTCAACGTCCTGACTTTC
. | . | TRBJ1-2 | TRBV7-2 | CASSPDPVGGYTF | TGTGCCAGCAGCCCCGACCCGGTTGGTGGCTACACCTTC
. | few | TRBJ1-5 | TRBV18 | CASSLLGGRSNQPQHF | TGTGCCAGCTCACTGCTGGGGGGGAGGAGTAATCAGCCCCAGCATTTT
TRBD1 | . | TRBJ1-6 | TRBV25-1 | CASAGQEGSPLHF | TGTGCCAGCGCGGGACAGGAGGGTTCACCCCTCCACTTT
TRBD2 | few | TRBJ2-1 | TRBV5-1 | CASSLAGTSYNEQFF | TGCGCCAGCAGCTTGGCCGGGACTAGCTACAATGAGCAGTTCTTC
. | . | TRBJ2-5 | TRBV18 | CASSPPVGVRTQYF | TGTGCCAGCTCACCACCGGTCGGGGTTCGGACCCAGTACTTC
. | few | TRBJ1-5 | TRBV6-1 | CASSGRFAGSNQPQHF | TGTGCCAGCAGTGGACGATTTGCGGGCAGCAATCAGCCCCAGCATTTT
. | few | TRBJ1-4 | TRBV9 | CASSAGGALGEKLFF | TGTGCCAGCAGCGCTGGGGGGGCGCTAGGGGAAAAACTGTTTTTT
. | . | TRBJ2-2 | TRBV5-1 | CASYSVSGELFF | TGCGCCAGCTATAGCGTCTCCGGGGAGCTGTTTTTT
TRBD1 | once | TRBJ2-1 | TRBV11-3 | CASSLRPGQGLNEQFF | TGTGCCAGCAGCTTACGCCCGGGACAGGGGTTAAATGAGCAGTTCTTC
TRBD2 | few | TRBJ2-3 | TRBV4-1 | CASSPTLIAGAIDTQYF | TGCGCCAGCAGCCCAACTCTCATAGCGGGAGCAATAGATACGCAGTATTTT
. | . | TRBJ2-3 | TRBV5-4 | CASSLGGTDTQYF | TGTGCCAGCAGCTTGGGGGGGACAGATACGCAGTATTTT
TRBD1 | once | TRBJ1-1 | TRBV27 | CASSEGQQREEAFF | TGTGCCAGCAGTGAGGGACAGCAAAGAGAGGAAGCTTTCTTT
TRBD1 | . | TRBJ1-5 | TRBV19 | CASSSGTAGQPQHF | TGTGCCAGTAGTAGCGGGACAGCCGGGCAGCCCCAGCATTTT
. | . | TRBJ2-3 | TRBV5-6 | CASSPMMSRGTDTQYF | TGTGCCAGCAGCCCGATGATGTCCCGGGGCACAGATACGCAGTATTTT
TRBD2 | . | TRBJ2-3 | TRBV7-3 | CASSPTSGAEVDTQYF | TGTGCCAGCAGCCCCACCAGCGGGGCGGAGGTTGATACGCAGTATTTT
. | . | TRBJ2-5 | TRBV10-3 | CAIGGRKETQYF | TGTGCCATTGGTGGGCGGAAAGAGACCCAGTACTTC
TRBD1 | . | TRBJ2-7 | TRBV5-1 | CASSMGSLRGQSEQYF | TGCGCCAGCAGCATGGGCAGTTTGAGGGGGCAATCCGAGCAGTACTTC
. | . | TRBJ2-3 | TRBV10-3 | CAISDTGGPTDTQYF | TGTGCCATCAGTGATACCGGGGGACCCACAGATACGCAGTATTTT
. | few | TRBJ2-1 | TRBV28 | CASRGASFYNEQFF | TGTGCCAGCAGAGGAGCTTCTTTTTACAATGAGCAGTTCTTC
TRBD1 | . | TRBJ2-4 | TRBV5-4 | CASSRPDREAKNIQYF | TGTGCCAGCAGCAGGCCGGACAGGGAAGCCAAAAACATTCAGTACTTC
. | once | TRBJ2-1 | TRBV28 | CASIAPVWNEQFF | TGTGCCAGCATCGCGCCCGTGTGGAATGAGCAGTTCTTC
. | once | TRBJ1-3 | TRBV9 | CASSPRGVMSGNTIYF | TGTGCCAGCAGCCCCCGCGGGGTCATGTCTGGAAACACCATATATTTT
. | . | TRBJ1-1 | TRBV20-1 | CSAPGRSEAFF | TGCAGTGCTCCGGGACGGAGTGAAGCTTTCTTT
TRBD2 | . | TRBJ2-1 | TRBV4-1 | CASSPNPGTSGRADNEQFF | TGCGCCAGCAGCCCAAACCCGGGGACTAGCGGGAGGGCGGACAATGAGCAGTTCTTC
TRBD2 | once | TRBJ2-1 | TRBV7-3 | CAGFREGLSTSYNEQFF | TGTGCCGGTTTCCGGGAGGGCCTTTCGACGTCCTACAATGAGCAGTTCTTC
. | . | TRBJ2-1 | TRBV11-2 | CASSLTHPTRYSSYNEQFF | TGTGCCAGCAGCTTAACTCATCCTACAAGGTATAGCTCCTACAATGAGCAGTTCTTC
TRBD2 | once | TRBJ2-1 | TRBV5-1 | CASSLAGGRPYNEQFF | TGCGCCAGCAGCTTGGCCGGCGGGAGGCCCTACAATGAGCAGTTCTTC
. | . | TRBJ2-4 | TRBV9 | CASRLGVKNIQYF | TGTGCCAGCAGGCTCGGTGTCAAAAACATTCAGTACTTC
TRBD2 | . | TRBJ2-1 | TRBV7-2 | CASSLAGGTIYNEQFF | TGTGCCAGCAGCTTAGCGGGAGGGACCATTTACAATGAGCAGTTCTTC
TRBD2 | few | TRBJ2-1 | TRBV10-1 | CAISFLAGLNEQFF | TGCGCCATCTCATTCCTAGCGGGGCTCAATGAGCAGTTCTTC
. | . | TRBJ2-3 | TRBV11-3 | CASSQGRGTDTQYF | TGTGCCAGCAGCCAGGGACGGGGAACAGATACGCAGTATTTT
TRBD1 | . | TRBJ2-7 | TRBV28 | CASSTRPGTGTLYEQYF | TGTGCCAGCAGTACTCGCCCCGGGACAGGAACTTTATACGAGCAGTACTTC
TRBD2 | once | TRBJ2-7 | TRBV7-2 | CASSLAPTGTSPYEQYF | TGTGCCAGCAGCTTAGCCCCAACCGGGACTAGTCCCTACGAGCAGTACTTC
. | once | TRBJ2-2 | TRBV5-4 | CASSFGANTGELFF | TGTGCCAGCAGCTTCGGCGCGAACACCGGGGAGCTGTTTTTT
. | . | TRBJ2-7 | TRBV7-9 | CASSWGDAKSYEQYF | TGTGCCAGCAGCTGGGGGGACGCCAAATCCTACGAGCAGTACTTC
. | . | TRBJ2-5 | TRBV15 | CATSREGNRRGWETQYF | TGTGCCACCAGCAGAGAGGGCAATAGGAGGGGCTGGGAGACCCAGTACTTC
. | . | TRBJ2-2 | TRBV7-2 | CASSLGQPNTGELFF | TGTGCCAGCAGCTTAGGACAGCCGAACACCGGGGAGCTGTTTTTT
TRBD2 | . | TRBJ2-7 | TRBV6-6 | CASRAGASYEQYF | TGTGCCAGTAGGGCGGGAGCGTCCTACGAGCAGTACTTC
TRBD2 | . | TRBJ2-1 | TRBV5-1 | CASSLLSSGNNEQFF | TGCGCCAGCAGCTTGCTTTCTAGCGGTAACAATGAGCAGTTCTTC
. | . | TRBJ2-1 | TRBV9 | CASSAPLGADSYNEQFF | TGTGCCAGCAGCGCACCCCTGGGAGCGGACTCCTACAATGAGCAGTTCTTC
. | . | TRBJ1-3 | TRBV2 | CASILEIVGSGNTIYF | TGTGCCAGCATTCTAGAGATCGTGGGCTCTGGAAACACCATATATTTT
. | . | TRBJ1-5 | TRBV6-1 | CASSENPGSTSNQPQHF | TGTGCCAGCAGTGAAAATCCCGGGTCCACAAGCAATCAGCCCCAGCATTTT
TRBD1 | . | TRBJ1-5 | TRBV18 | CASTAGTVSNQPQHF | TGTGCCAGCACCGCCGGGACAGTTAGCAATCAGCCCCAGCATTTT
. | . | TRBJ2-1 | TRBV2 | CASRDSRTRDEQFF | TGTGCCAGCAGGGATTCCCGAACTAGGGATGAGCAGTTCTTC
TRBD2 | . | TRBJ2-3 | TRBV2 | CAAAGEAPSTDTQYF | TGTGCCGCCGCGGGGGAGGCGCCTAGCACAGATACGCAGTATTTT
. | . | TRBJ2-2 | TRBV2 | CASSQRAALATGELFF | TGTGCCAGCAGTCAAAGGGCCGCTCTGGCCACCGGGGAGCTGTTTTTT
TRBD2 | . | TRBJ2-5 | TRBV4-1 | CASSLGLAGGKYQETQYF | TGCGCCAGCAGCCTAGGACTAGCGGGAGGGAAGTACCAAGAGACCCAGTACTTC
. | . | TRBJ2-5 | TRBV27 | CASRTRHDYQETQYF | TGTGCCAGCAGAACACGCCATGACTACCAAGAGACCCAGTACTTC
. | . | TRBJ1-1 | TRBV10-3 | CAISKARRDTEAFF | TGTGCCATCAGTAAAGCGCGGCGGGACACTGAAGCTTTCTTT
TRBD2 | . | TRBJ2-5 | TRBV14 | CASSLLPGLAGTQYF | TGTGCCAGCAGCCTGCTCCCGGGACTAGCAGGGACCCAGTACTTC
. | . | TRBJ2-7 | TRBV5-4 | CASSPFQGRNAYEQYF | TGTGCCAGCAGCCCGTTCCAGGGGCGGAATGCCTACGAGCAGTACTTC
. | . | TRBJ2-7 | TRBV10-3 | CATSQGYEQYF | TGTGCCACCAGCCAGGGTTACGAGCAGTACTTC
TRBD2 | once | TRBJ2-7 | TRBV28 | CASRTSGRAYEQYF | TGTGCCAGCAGGACTAGCGGGAGGGCCTACGAGCAGTACTTC
. | . | TRBJ2-7 | TRBV5-1 | CASSAGTYEQYF | TGCGCCAGCAGCGCGGGGACCTACGAGCAGTACTTC
TRBD1 | . | TRBJ2-7 | TRBV23-1 | CASSQLTGTGSGEQYF | TGCGCCAGCAGTCAGCTGACCGGGACAGGCTCCGGGGAGCAGTACTTC